This T cell receptor (beta chain) was found in a study of shared clonotypes between healthy human individuals. Trimming stripped 8 bases from V and 4 bases from J, with 18 bases between. The CDR3 covers 14 residues. Germline V gives CDR1 SGHDT, CDR2 YYEEEE. Points from the study as a whole: Compared with clonotypes that all four donors shared, non-shared clonotypes had lower generation probabilities.

The naive CD8 population came from CD45RO-negative cells selected for CCR7, without terminally differentiated effector memory CD45RA+ cells. This clone has just a few counts. As yet, its antigen is unknown. Genomic DNA from each subset was divided evenly over several immunoSEQ plates. The sorted-subset replicate PCRs were given around 200 ng DNA, which is roughly 30,000 T cell genomes. The protocol was immunoSEQ multiplex PCR, while the TCRdb copy is restricted to in-frame clones and leaves out a portion. The table lists around 1.9 million clones, 93% of them singletons, with 1.5% to 2% in the top ten.

J is TRBJ1-1 and V is TRBV5-6; unclear D gene. Sample: naive CD8+ T cells from PBMCs. The TCR was taken from a man younger than 30 in good health. Some clones in this sample may be carry-over from other donors' samples. The CDR3 loop is CASRFRAQATEAFF. The CDR3 coding sequence is TGTGCCAGTCGTTTTAGGGCGCAGGCCACTGAAGCTTTCTTT.